These T cell receptor beta chains were read from a single sample in a study of blood T cell repertoires in COVID-19. The data were produced by immunoSEQ multiplex PCR, yet TCRdb's version contains in-frame clones alone and is incomplete. The repertoire holds around 310,000 clones, roughly 90% seen once, with more than 9% in the top ten. The sequencing input was PBMCs or T cells enriched from blood (not recorded which). Receptor source: a woman aged 25 to 39 who had recovered from COVID-19. The CDR3 runs from the conserved cysteine through the conserved F or W. A D gene is named only where the DNA matches it firmly. Size is omitted from some rows. Given values are once, few, many or a class for expanded clones.

J: TRBJ2-5
size: -
D: -
V: TRBV2
DNA: TGTGCCAGCAGTGAAACGAGCCAGACCCAGTACTTC
CDR3: CASSETSQTQYF

J: TRBJ2-3
size: -
D: -
V: TRBV15
DNA: TGTGCCACCAGCAGAGATCCGGTGGGCGCAGATACGCAGTATTTT
CDR3: CATSRDPVGADTQYF

J: TRBJ1-5
size: -
D: -
V: TRBV28
DNA: TGTGCCAGCAGTTTAACTTACGGAGGTCAGCCCCAGCATTTT
CDR3: CASSLTYGGQPQHF

J: TRBJ2-5
size: -
D: -
V: TRBV5-1
DNA: TGCGCCAGCGTGGCTTCAAACCAAGAGACCCAGTACTTC
CDR3: CASVASNQETQYF

J: TRBJ2-7
size: -
D: -
V: TRBV6-5
DNA: TGTGCCAGCAGTTACTCGGAGGCCAACCTTTACGAGCAGTACTTC
CDR3: CASSYSEANLYEQYF

J: TRBJ2-2
size: once
D: -
V: TRBV5-1
DNA: TGCGCCAGCCTCTGGAGCGGGGAGCTGTTTTTT
CDR3: CASLWSGELFF

J: TRBJ1-4
size: -
D: TRBD1
V: TRBV18
DNA: TGTGCCAGCTCTGGACAGGCAACTAATGAAAAACTGTTTTTT
CDR3: CASSGQATNEKLFF

J: TRBJ1-1
size: -
D: TRBD1
V: TRBV28
DNA: TGTGCCAGCAGTTTCCAGACAGGGTCCACTGAAGCTTTCTTT
CDR3: CASSFQTGSTEAFF

J: TRBJ2-7
size: once
D: -
V: TRBV5-6
DNA: TGTGCCAGCGGACAACAGGGTAAAATTTACGAGCAGTACTTC
CDR3: CASGQQGKIYEQYF

J: TRBJ2-7
size: -
D: -
V: TRBV10-2
DNA: TGCGCCAGCAGTGGCGGCCTTTCCTCCTACGAGCAGTACTTC
CDR3: CASSGGLSSYEQYF

J: TRBJ1-1
size: once
D: TRBD1
V: TRBV3-1/TRBV3-2
DNA: TGTGCCAGCAGCCGACTGACAGGGGGAGGGACTGAAGCTTTCTTT
CDR3: CASSRLTGGGTEAFF

J: TRBJ2-3
size: -
D: -
V: TRBV15
DNA: TGTGCCACCAGTGCTCGGTCAGATACGCAGTATTTT
CDR3: CATSARSDTQYF

J: TRBJ2-1
size: -
D: TRBD2
V: TRBV4-3
DNA: TGCGCCAGCAGCCAAGATACCGGGAGGATATACAATGAGCAGTTCTTC
CDR3: CASSQDTGRIYNEQFF